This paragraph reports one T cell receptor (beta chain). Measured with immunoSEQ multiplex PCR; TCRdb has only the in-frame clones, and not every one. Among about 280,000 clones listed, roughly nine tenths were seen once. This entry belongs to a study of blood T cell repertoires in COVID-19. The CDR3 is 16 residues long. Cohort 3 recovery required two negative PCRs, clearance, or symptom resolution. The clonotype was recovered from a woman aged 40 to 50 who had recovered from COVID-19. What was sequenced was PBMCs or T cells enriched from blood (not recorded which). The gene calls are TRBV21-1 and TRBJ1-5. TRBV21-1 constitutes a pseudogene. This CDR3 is CASSKRGSGGNQPQHF. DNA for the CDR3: TGTGCCAGCAGCAAAAGAGGGTCGGGGGGCAATCAGCCCCAGCATTTT.